Below, 5 T cell receptor beta chains from the same sample are listed, as sequenced in a study of T cell responses to AZD1222 COVID-19 vaccine. Repertoires were generated with immunoSEQ multiplex PCR, while TCRdb's copy carries only in-frame clones and drops some. The profile covers roughly 170,000 clones, with about 91% appearing a single time and approximately 0.49% taken by the ten largest. The sequencing used peripheral blood, collected on day 0 of AZD1222 vaccination. These receptors were collected from an adult in good health.

V and J are TRBV11-3 and TRBJ2-1; 7 bases align to TRBD2. The germline CDR1 and CDR2 sequences are SGHNT and YENEEA. V shed 1 base and J 5 bases; nucleotides not matched to a gene: 2. This CDR3 has 14 residues. CDR3 sequence: CASSLASGNNEQFF. The CDR3 DNA reads as TGTGCCAGCAGCTTAGCTAGCGGAAACAATGAGCAGTTCTTC.

This chain connects TRBV11-3 to TRBJ1-1, with 11 bases lining up with TRBD1. Germline V gives CDR1 SGHNT, CDR2 YENEEA. Germline trimming cut 4 bases from V and 7 bases from J; bases unmatched to any gene: 8. The CDR3 extends over 15 amino acids. CDR3 in amino acids: CASSSGQGVIGEAFF. The CDR3 DNA sequence: TGTGCCAGCAGCTCGGGACAGGGGGTTATCGGTGAAGCTTTCTTT.

V usage is TRBV28 and J usage is TRBJ2-2; TRBD1 matches at 9 bases. CDR1 is MDHEN and CDR2 is SYDVKM in the germline V gene. This CDR3 region has 15 residues. The V gene end was trimmed by 3 bases and the J gene end by 4 bases; junction bases not matched to a gene: 3. As DNA, the CDR3 is TGTGCCAGCAGTTTTGGGACAGGGAGCACCGGGGAGCTGTTTTTT. Translated, it gives CASSFGTGSTGELFF.

V and J are TRBV3-1 (or the pseudogene TRBV3-2) and TRBJ2-1; D is uncertain. Trimming stripped 0 bases from V and 6 bases from J, with 12 bases between. The germline CDR1 and CDR2 sequences are LGHDT and YNNKEL (reference sequence). The CDR3 is 15 residues long. CDR3 residues: CASSQDSRPGNEQFF. In DNA, the CDR3 is TGTGCCAGCAGCCAAGATAGTAGGCCTGGCAATGAGCAGTTCTTC.

CDR3 DNA: TGTGCCAGCAGCGTAGGAGGGTTGGACTACAATGAGCAGTTCTTC. Its protein product is CASSVGGLDYNEQFF. V is TRBV9 and J is TRBJ2-1; tentative D call: TRBD2 (5 bases). The germline V and J ends were trimmed by 0 bases and 3 bases, with 10 bases remaining between them. Germline CDR1 SGDLS, CDR2 YYNGEE. The CDR3 has 15 amino acids.